Listed below are T cell receptor beta chains from one sample, sequenced in a study of response to subunit inactivated influenza vaccine. MiXCR, run by TCRdb on the RT-PCR reads, gives a single entry per CDR3 protein. The table has approximately 680,000 distinct CDR3 sequences, approximately 14% seen once. Sample: PBMCs from blood, taken 11 to 12 days after vaccination. The receptor source for this set is a man aged 50 or older who received an inactivated influenza vaccine. The CDR3 runs from the conserved cysteine through the conserved F or W. The D gene is left open where the match is weak. The size of a clone is reported for some rows only, either as once, few or many, or as a class for expanded clones.

J: TRBJ2-5; V: TRBV5-6; size: few; D: TRBD1; DNA: TGTGCCAGCCTCCAAGGGACAGGGATTGAGACCCAGTACTTC; CDR3: CASLQGTGIETQYF
J: TRBJ1-5; V: TRBV12-3/TRBV12-4; size: few; D: .; DNA: TGTGCCAGCAGTTTAGCTGGAGTCCCCTTGGGTCAGCCCCAGCATTTT; CDR3: CASSLAGVPLGQPQHF
J: TRBJ2-4; V: TRBV12-3/TRBV12-4; size: .; D: TRBD1; DNA: TGTGCCAGCACTCCGGGACAGGGGAACATTCAGTACTTC; CDR3: CASTPGQGNIQYF
J: TRBJ2-6; V: TRBV12-3/TRBV12-4; size: .; D: .; DNA: TGTGCCAGCTGCAAAAGTAGCATGGGTCCATCTGGGGCCAACGTCCTGACTTTC; CDR3: CASCKSSMGPSGANVLTF
J: TRBJ2-6; V: TRBV28; size: .; D: TRBD1; DNA: TGTGCCAGCAGACCGGGACAGGGAGATCCTGGGGCCAGCGTCCTGACTTTC; CDR3: CASRPGQGDPGASVLTF
J: TRBJ2-1; V: TRBV5-1; size: few; D: TRBD1; DNA: TGCGCCAGCAGCTACAGGACAGGGAACACCTACAATGAGCAGTTCTTC; CDR3: CASSYRTGNTYNEQFF
J: TRBJ1-3; V: TRBV18; size: .; D: .; DNA: TGTGCCAGCTCACCGACCAGACTGGACTCTGGAAACACCATATATTTT; CDR3: CASSPTRLDSGNTIYF
J: TRBJ1-1; V: TRBV5-5; size: many; D: .; DNA: TGTGCCAGCAGCTTGGCCGGGTACGGGGTCACTGAAGCTTTCTTT; CDR3: CASSLAGYGVTEAFF
J: TRBJ2-4; V: TRBV5-5; size: few; D: TRBD1; DNA: TGTGCCAGCAGCTTGTTTACAGGGGGCGTCGAAAACATTCAGTACTTC; CDR3: CASSLFTGGVENIQYF
J: TRBJ1-1; V: TRBV25-1; size: many; D: TRBD1; DNA: TGTGCCAGCAAGGACAGGCGGAACACTGAAGCTTTCTTT; CDR3: CASKDRRNTEAFF
J: TRBJ2-3; V: TRBV12-3/TRBV12-4; size: .; D: TRBD2; DNA: TGTGCCATTTCGCGGGGGGGAAGGCGACCAGATACGCAGTATTTT; CDR3: CAISRGGRRPDTQYF
J: TRBJ2-7; V: TRBV20-1; size: .; D: TRBD1; DNA: TGCAGTGCTAGGGGCTTGGACAGGGGGATCTACGAGCAGTACTTC; CDR3: CSARGLDRGIYEQYF
J: TRBJ2-1; V: TRBV6-1; size: .; D: TRBD2; DNA: TGTGCCAGCAGTGGACTAGCGGGGGGGAACCCCTACAATGAGCAGTTCTTC; CDR3: CASSGLAGGNPYNEQFF
J: TRBJ1-5; V: TRBV6-1; size: many; D: TRBD1; DNA: TGTGCCAGCAGCCGACAGGGAGGCAATCAGCCCCAGCATTTT; CDR3: CASSRQGGNQPQHF
J: TRBJ2-1; V: TRBV7-9; size: .; D: TRBD2; DNA: TGTGCCAGTACATCTAGCGGGAGTTTTGGGAGTGAGCAGTTCTTC; CDR3: CASTSSGSFGSEQFF
J: TRBJ1-6; V: TRBV11-2; size: .; D: .; DNA: TGTGCCAGCAGCTTAGGCCCCTCACCCCTCCACTTT; CDR3: CASSLGPSPLHF
J: TRBJ2-3; V: TRBV7-3; size: many; D: TRBD2; DNA: TGTGCCAGCAGTCGCGGGAGAACAGATACGCAGTATTTT; CDR3: CASSRGRTDTQYF
J: TRBJ2-3; V: TRBV3-1; size: .; D: TRBD2; DNA: TGTGCCAGCAGCCAAGATTTTTCCCGCGGAAGAGCGGGGGGTCCTTCAGATACGCAGTATTTT; CDR3: CASSQDFSRGRAGGPSDTQYF
J: TRBJ2-1; V: TRBV29-1; size: .; D: .; DNA: TGCAGCGTTGGTCGGCAGGGAGGCAATGAGCAGTTCTTC; CDR3: CSVGRQGGNEQFF
J: TRBJ1-5; V: TRBV7-8; size: many; D: .; DNA: TGTGCCAGCAGCTTGGCCAACCAAGGGCGTCCGCCCCAGCATTTT; CDR3: CASSLANQGRPPQHF
J: TRBJ1-1; V: TRBV20-1; size: .; D: .; DNA: TGCAGTGCTAGAGACCTCAGAAAGGGGGACACTGAAGCTTTCTTT; CDR3: CSARDLRKGDTEAFF
J: TRBJ2-5; V: TRBV3-1; size: .; D: TRBD2; DNA: TGTGCCAGCAGCCAACGAGAGCGGGAGCGGAAGACCCAGTACTTC; CDR3: CASSQRERERKTQYF
J: TRBJ2-6; V: TRBV13; size: few; D: .; DNA: TGTGCCAGCAGCTACAATACGGAGGGGGCCAACGTCCTGACTTTC; CDR3: CASSYNTEGANVLTF
J: TRBJ1-2; V: TRBV20-1; size: few; D: .; DNA: TGCAGTGCTACGATTCTTAACTATGGCTACACCTTC; CDR3: CSATILNYGYTF
J: TRBJ1-1; V: TRBV25-1; size: many; D: .; DNA: TGTGCCAGCAGTGCGACAGTGAACACTGAAGCTTTCTTT; CDR3: CASSATVNTEAFF
J: TRBJ2-1; V: TRBV5-1; size: few; D: TRBD1; DNA: TGCGCCAGCAGCTTGGGAGACAGGGGCGATGAGCAGTTCTTC; CDR3: CASSLGDRGDEQFF
J: TRBJ2-2; V: TRBV28; size: few; D: .; DNA: TGTGCCAGCAGTTGGGCTAGCGCTCGGGAGCTGTTTTTT; CDR3: CASSWASARELFF
J: TRBJ1-3; V: TRBV7-9; size: few; D: .; DNA: TGTGCCAGCAGCTTAGCGCACAGAGGTGGAAACACCATATATTTT; CDR3: CASSLAHRGGNTIYF
J: TRBJ2-7; V: TRBV7-2; size: .; D: .; DNA: TGTGCCAGCAGCTTAAATACCCTGCGCGAGCAGTACTTC; CDR3: CASSLNTLREQYF
J: TRBJ2-1; V: TRBV12-3/TRBV12-4; size: few; D: TRBD2; DNA: TGTGCCAGCAGTTTAGGGGGAGCGGGGGGCTCTGAGCAGTTCTTC; CDR3: CASSLGGAGGSEQFF
J: TRBJ2-3; V: TRBV28; size: many; D: .; DNA: TGTGCCAGCAGTTTGTCGGGGCCAGATACGCAGTATTTT; CDR3: CASSLSGPDTQYF
J: TRBJ2-3; V: TRBV11-2; size: few; D: .; DNA: TGTGCCAGCAGAGGACACATGGACGAGGATAGCACAGATACGCAGTATTTT; CDR3: CASRGHMDEDSTDTQYF
J: TRBJ2-1; V: TRBV20-1; size: few; D: TRBD2; DNA: TGCAGTGCCATAGCGGGAGCTTCGAGGTACAATGAGCAGTTCTTC; CDR3: CSAIAGASRYNEQFF
J: TRBJ1-1; V: TRBV12-3/TRBV12-4; size: .; D: TRBD1; DNA: TGTGCCAGCAGTTTAGTGGGACAGCGGGCTTTCTTT; CDR3: CASSLVGQRAFF
J: TRBJ1-3; V: TRBV15; size: .; D: .; DNA: TGTGCCACCAGCCGGGCGGCTGGAAACACCATATATTTT; CDR3: CATSRAAGNTIYF
J: TRBJ2-1; V: TRBV15; size: many; D: .; DNA: TGTGCCGCGGCCGGGGCTAGCGTTTCCTACAATGAGCAGTTCTTC; CDR3: CAAAGASVSYNEQFF
J: TRBJ2-4; V: TRBV27; size: .; D: .; DNA: TGTGCCAGCAGTTATATTTTACGGGCCAAAAACATTCAGTACTTC; CDR3: CASSYILRAKNIQYF
J: TRBJ1-6; V: TRBV20-1; size: .; D: .; DNA: TGCAGTGCTGGAGGACGTCAAGGGTCACCCCTCCACTTT; CDR3: CSAGGRQGSPLHF
J: TRBJ1-1; V: TRBV4-1; size: .; D: .; DNA: TGCGCCAGCAGCCCTAGCGTGGAGGGGGGGAACACTGAAGCTTTCTTT; CDR3: CASSPSVEGGNTEAFF
J: TRBJ2-2; V: TRBV7-6; size: .; D: .; DNA: TGTGCCAGCAGCTTATCTGGCGGTTCGGCCGGGGAGCTGTTTTTT; CDR3: CASSLSGGSAGELFF
J: TRBJ2-6; V: TRBV15; size: .; D: .; DNA: TGTGCCACCAGCAGAGATCAGGTCGAGCCTTTGTCTTTC; CDR3: CATSRDQVEPLSF
J: TRBJ2-7; V: TRBV6-1; size: few; D: .; DNA: TGTGCCAGCAGTGACCGGGGCGCACCCCACGAGCAGTACTTC; CDR3: CASSDRGAPHEQYF
J: TRBJ2-1; V: TRBV29-1; size: .; D: TRBD2; DNA: TGCAGCGTAACTAGCGGCCCACCATACAATGAGCAGTTCTTC; CDR3: CSVTSGPPYNEQFF
J: TRBJ2-1; V: TRBV29-1; size: many; D: .; DNA: TGCAGCGTCCGAGTGGGGGGTGAGCAGTTCTTC; CDR3: CSVRVGGEQFF
J: TRBJ2-3; V: TRBV20-1; size: many; D: .; DNA: TGCAGTGCTAGCACAGGTTTCGGGCGGGGAGATACGCAGTATTTT; CDR3: CSASTGFGRGDTQYF
J: TRBJ1-1; V: TRBV20-1; size: few; D: .; DNA: TGCAGTGCTGGGGCTAGCGGAAACACTGAAGCTTTCTTT; CDR3: CSAGASGNTEAFF
J: TRBJ2-7; V: TRBV6-9; size: many; D: TRBD2; DNA: TGTGCCAGCACCCGCAGCGGGGGACCCAATTACGAGCAGTACTTC; CDR3: CASTRSGGPNYEQYF
J: TRBJ1-2; V: TRBV12-3/TRBV12-4; size: many; D: .; DNA: TGTGCCAGCAGGTCGATTGGACTTAATGGCTACACCTTC; CDR3: CASRSIGLNGYTF
J: TRBJ2-5; V: TRBV11-2; size: .; D: .; DNA: TGTGCCAGCAGCTTTCTTGCGGCAGGGGCGTCCGAGACCCAGTACTTC; CDR3: CASSFLAAGASETQYF
J: TRBJ1-1; V: TRBV13; size: many; D: .; DNA: TGTGCCAGCAGCCTAGGACCGGGGGTGAACACTGAAGCTTTCTTT; CDR3: CASSLGPGVNTEAFF
J: TRBJ2-1; V: TRBV5-6; size: few; D: TRBD2; DNA: TGTGCCAGCAGCCTCACTTTGACTAGCGGATACAATGAGCAGTTCTTC; CDR3: CASSLTLTSGYNEQFF
J: TRBJ1-1; V: TRBV4-3; size: few; D: .; DNA: TGCGCCAGCAGCCAAGGGCACAGGGACACTGAAGCTTTCTTT; CDR3: CASSQGHRDTEAFF
J: TRBJ2-1; V: TRBV5-1; size: few; D: TRBD1; DNA: TGCGCCAGCAGCTCCCCAGGGGGCGGGGATGAGCAGTTCTTC; CDR3: CASSSPGGGDEQFF
J: TRBJ2-7; V: TRBV20-1; size: .; D: .; DNA: TGCAGTGCTTCCCAACCACGGTATCGGGGTTACGAGCAGTACTTC; CDR3: CSASQPRYRGYEQYF
J: TRBJ2-1; V: TRBV5-1; size: many; D: TRBD1; DNA: TGCGCCAGCAGCTTGGGACAGGGCTACAATGAGCAGTTCTTC; CDR3: CASSLGQGYNEQFF
J: TRBJ2-7; V: TRBV7-9; size: .; D: TRBD1; DNA: TGTGCCAGCAGCGTCGGCCCACAGGGGGCCGAGCAGTACTTC; CDR3: CASSVGPQGAEQYF
J: TRBJ2-3; V: TRBV29-1; size: many; D: .; DNA: TGCAGCGTTTCGGACGGTACAGATACGCAGTATTTT; CDR3: CSVSDGTDTQYF
J: TRBJ2-1; V: TRBV12-3/TRBV12-4; size: many; D: .; DNA: TGTGCCAGCACCCCCGGAGGTTCCCCGAATGAGCAGTTCTTC; CDR3: CASTPGGSPNEQFF
J: TRBJ1-2; V: TRBV5-1; size: .; D: .; DNA: TGCGCCAGCAGCTCCCTGCAGGGGAACTATGGCTACACCTTC; CDR3: CASSSLQGNYGYTF
J: TRBJ1-1; V: TRBV15; size: .; D: .; DNA: TGTGCCACCAGGGTCGCAAGCATAAACACTGAAGCTTTCTTT; CDR3: CATRVASINTEAFF